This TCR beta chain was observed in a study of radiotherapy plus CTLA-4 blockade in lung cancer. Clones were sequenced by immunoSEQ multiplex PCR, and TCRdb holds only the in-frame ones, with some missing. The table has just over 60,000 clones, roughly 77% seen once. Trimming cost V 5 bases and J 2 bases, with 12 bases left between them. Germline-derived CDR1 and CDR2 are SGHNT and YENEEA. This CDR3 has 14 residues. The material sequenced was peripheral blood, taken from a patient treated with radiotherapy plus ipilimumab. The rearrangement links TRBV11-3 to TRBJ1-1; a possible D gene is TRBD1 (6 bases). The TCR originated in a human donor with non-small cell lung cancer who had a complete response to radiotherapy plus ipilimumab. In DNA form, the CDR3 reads TGTGCCAGCAGCGAAGGACAGATAAACACTGAAGCTTTCTTT. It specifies CASSEGQINTEAFF.